This entry describes one TCR beta chain. As yet, its antigen is unknown. Both 60 Vbeta primers and 13 Jbeta primers went into the PCR. TCRdb's copy holds only in-frame clones and misses some; the assay was immunoSEQ multiplex PCR. Of approximately 170,000 clones listed, 74% are singletons. This entry belongs to a study of cytomegalovirus exposure and HLA in healthy donors. Regarding the study as a whole: Later on, a genetic analysis was performed. It linked a missense variant in DCLRE1C with V- and J-gene trimming of TCR beta. Earlier findings revealed that most TCR beta V segments proved productive either about 87% or about 30% of the time. An assumption of roughly uniform sequencing depth across donors underlay the presence/absence analyses.

This CDR3 has 14 residues. Germline V gene data show CDR1 as SGHNT and CDR2 as YYREEE (reference sequence). V was shortened by 5 bases and J by 6 bases, with 17 bases between the two germline ends. The J gene is TRBJ1-2, the V gene TRBV5-4; D is ambiguous. The TCR comes from a woman aged 25 to 39 in good health and CMV-seropositive. The specimen was PBMCs. CDR3 in amino acids: CASRREIPSDGYTF. The CDR3 nucleotides are TGTGCCAGCAGGCGGGAGATACCCTCGGATGGCTACACCTTC.